The TCR beta chain under discussion was sequenced for a study of cytomegalovirus exposure and HLA in healthy donors. Overall study results and limits: The only immune exposure information that was available was CMV serostatus. Reported findings show TCR beta sequences accurately forecast HLA-A and HLA-B alleles in most subjects. Later analysis associated a missense DCLRE1C variant with TCR beta V- and J-gene trimming.

Vbeta (60) and Jbeta (13) primers were used in the PCR. Clones were read by immunoSEQ multiplex PCR, and TCRdb kept only the in-frame ones, dropping some. The repertoire includes approximately 140,000 clones, around 59% of them detected once, and about 1.8% sits in the top ten. On this clone: Antigen: not known. Other DNA sequences in the sample encode the same CDR3.

Germline-derived CDR1 and CDR2 are KGHSH and LQKENI. The CDR3 has 13 residues. V lost 3 bases, J lost 1 base, and 6 bases lay in between. The sequence derives from a male donor in good health and CMV-seronegative. V is TRBV18 and J is TRBJ1-1, with D possibly being TRBD1 (6 bases). Input material: PBMCs. The CDR3 DNA reads as TGTGCCAGCTCACCGACAGGGAACACTGAAGCTTTCTTT. Protein product: CASSPTGNTEAFF. The whole variable domain, filled in from reference TRBV18 and TRBJ1-1, reads NAGVMQNPRHLVRRRGQEARLRCSPMKGHSHVYWYRQLPEEGLKFMVYLQKENIIDESGMPKERFSAEFPKEGPSILRIQQVVRGDSAAYFCASSPTGNTEAFFGQGTRLTVV.